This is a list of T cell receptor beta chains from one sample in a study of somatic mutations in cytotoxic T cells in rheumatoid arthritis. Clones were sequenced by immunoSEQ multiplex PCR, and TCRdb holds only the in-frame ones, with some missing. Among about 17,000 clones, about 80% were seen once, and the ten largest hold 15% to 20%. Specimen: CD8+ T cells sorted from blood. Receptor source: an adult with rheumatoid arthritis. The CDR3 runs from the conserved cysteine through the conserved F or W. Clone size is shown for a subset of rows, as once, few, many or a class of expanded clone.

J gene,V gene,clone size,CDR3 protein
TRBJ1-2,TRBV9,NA,CASSVGGWTGTGNGYTF
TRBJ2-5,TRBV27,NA,CASSSIDSQETQYF
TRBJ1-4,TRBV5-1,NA,CASSQWGAGSNEKLFF
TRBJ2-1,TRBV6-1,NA,CASQDRGGNEQFF
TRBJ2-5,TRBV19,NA,CASNLGGPGAQYF
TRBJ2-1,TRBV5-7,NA,CASSLGQSHNEQFF
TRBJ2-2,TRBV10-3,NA,CAISRESPTGELFF
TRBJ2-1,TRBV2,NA,CASSDPVSGRHNEQFF
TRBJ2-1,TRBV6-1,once,CASSEPGSYNEQFF
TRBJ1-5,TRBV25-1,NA,CATSLGGAGQPQHF
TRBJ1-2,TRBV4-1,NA,CASSQEARAYGYTF
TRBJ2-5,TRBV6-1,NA,CASTLVGGVQETQYF
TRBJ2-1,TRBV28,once,CASSLGNEQFF
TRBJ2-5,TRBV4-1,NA,CASSPLGRGGGETQYF
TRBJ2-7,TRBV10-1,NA,CASSEFSYEQYF
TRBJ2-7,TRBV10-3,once,CAISEASSGRAYEQYF
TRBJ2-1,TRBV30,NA,CAWSVGSGWQFF
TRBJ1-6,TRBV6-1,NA,CASSEARGLFYNSPLHF
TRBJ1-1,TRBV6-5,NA,CASSYSGYTEAFF
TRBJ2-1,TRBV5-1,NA,CASSFYGTGGNTRGNEQFF
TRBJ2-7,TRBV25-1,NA,CASRESGGGYEQYF
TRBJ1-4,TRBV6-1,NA,CASSEGGEKLFF
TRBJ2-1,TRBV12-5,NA,CASGIPNEQFF
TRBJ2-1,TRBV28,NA,CASSGGEGQYNEQFF
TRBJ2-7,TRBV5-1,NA,CASSPSGGNEQYF
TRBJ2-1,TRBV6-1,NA,CASSETGGEDNEQFF
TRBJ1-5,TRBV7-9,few,CASSLGVYGNQPQHF
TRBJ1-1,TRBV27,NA,CASSLSAGKYTEAFF
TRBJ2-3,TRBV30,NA,CAWSVRGGLSDTQYF
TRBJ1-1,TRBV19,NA,CASSIDPDRELNTEAFF
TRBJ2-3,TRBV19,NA,CASSIWGLRGRQDTQYF
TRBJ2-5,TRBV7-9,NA,CASSLATSGSSETQYF
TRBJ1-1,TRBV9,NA,CASSVTGGRNTEAFF
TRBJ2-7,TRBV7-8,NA,CASSLLVGSGLDEQYF
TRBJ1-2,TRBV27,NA,CASSLSISSSPTDGYTF
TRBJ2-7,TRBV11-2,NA,CASSHRGLAYEQYF
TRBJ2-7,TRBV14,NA,CASSQGHIEQYF
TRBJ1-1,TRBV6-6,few,CASSQGARTEAFF
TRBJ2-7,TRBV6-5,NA,CASSYSKSSGGNEQYF
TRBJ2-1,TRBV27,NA,CASSWNPGLAGLGNEQFF
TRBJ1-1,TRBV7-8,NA,CASSFAGSTEAFF